Shown below are 24 T cell receptor beta chains from a single sample sequenced in a study of OX40 agonist ivuxolimab in advanced cancers. Measured with immunoSEQ multiplex PCR; TCRdb has only the in-frame clones, and not every one. The sample includes roughly 38,000 clones, 85% seen only once; the top ten take around 2.9%. Here the sequenced sample was CD4+ or CD8+ T cells sorted from blood, taken in a trial of the OX40 agonist ivuxolimab. The receptors come from an adult with an advanced solid tumor such as melanoma, head and neck, liver or kidney cancer.

The V gene is TRBV19, the J gene TRBJ2-7; 7 bases agree with TRBD1. The germline gives CDR1 LNHDA, CDR2 SQIVND (reference sequence). The V gene end was trimmed by 4 bases and the J gene end by 6 bases; junction bases not matched to a gene: 0. The CDR3 has 11 amino acids. CDR3 nucleotides: TGTGCCAGTAGTAACAGGGGCGAGCAGTACTTC. As protein: CASSNRGEQYF. Drawing the rest from reference TRBV19 and TRBJ2-7, the complete variable domain is DGGITQSPKYLFRKEGQNVTLSCEQNLNHDAMYWYRQDPGQGLRLIYYSQIVNDFQKGDIAEGYSVSREKKESFPLTVTSAQKNPTAFYLCASSNRGEQYFGPGTRLTVT.

The count of this clone is one. This chain joins TRBV11-1 and TRBJ2-1, with D tentatively TRBD2 (6 bases). The CDR3 runs 14 residues. Trimming took 7 bases from V and 5 from J, leaving 15 bases between them. Germline loops: CDR1 SGHAT, CDR2 FQDESV (reference sequence). The CDR3 loop is CASTGGLADNEQFF. For the CDR3, the DNA is TGTGCCAGCACCGGGGGACTGGCCGACAATGAGCAGTTCTTC.

The V call is TRBV19, the J call TRBJ2-1, with a possible D match to TRBD1 (6 bases). The germline V gene has CDR1 LNHDA and CDR2 SQIVND (reference sequence). The ends were cut back, 4 bases at V and 6 bases at J, with 10 bases in the middle. The CDR3 contains 13 residues. The CDR3 coding sequence is TGTGCCAGTAGTACGATGGACAGCAATGAGCAGTTCTTC. This codes for CASSTMDSNEQFF.

The chain links TRBV6-1 to TRBJ1-1; D remains unclear. The germline gives CDR1 MNHNS, CDR2 SASEGT. V lost 6 bases to trimming and J lost 5 bases, with 10 bases between them. This CDR3 spans 12 amino acids. The CDR3 sequence is CASSQIFTEAFF. As DNA, the CDR3 is TGTGCCAGCAGCCAGATATTTACTGAAGCTTTCTTT.

This clone came up a few times. The chain recombines TRBV14 with TRBJ2-7; no definite D call. Trimming removed 1 base from V and 6 bases from J, with 7 bases in between. This CDR3 region has 12 residues. Germline assignment: CDR1 SGHDN and CDR2 FVKESK. As DNA, the CDR3 is TGTGCCAGCAGCCAAGTTTCCGCCGAGCAGTACTTC. Translating gives CASSQVSAEQYF.

The genes are TRBV6-4 and TRBJ2-1, with 7 bases aligning to TRBD1. CDR1 and CDR2 from the germline V gene are MRHNA and SNTAGT. V dropped 5 bases and J dropped 5; count of bases not matched to a gene: 12. This CDR3 spans 16 amino acids. CDR3 in amino acids: CASSNAHRGPNNEQFF. CDR3 bases: TGTGCCAGCAGTAACGCGCACAGGGGTCCCAACAATGAGCAGTTCTTC.

The rearrangement links TRBV27 to TRBJ2-1, with D tentatively TRBD1 (7 bases). Trimming left V 4 bases short and J 10 bases short, with 14 bases between. CDR1 and CDR2 (germline): MNHEY, SMNVEV (reference sequence). The CDR3 consists of 13 residues. CDR3 loop: CASSSSQGGEQFF. As DNA, the CDR3 is TGTGCCAGCAGTTCGTCCCAGGGGGGCGAGCAGTTCTTC.

This CDR3 reads CASSQDPFHLTGRNTGELFF. The CDR3 DNA reads as TGCGCCAGCAGCCAAGATCCATTCCACTTGACAGGGAGGAACACCGGGGAGCTGTTTTTT. J is TRBJ2-2 and V is TRBV4-1; 7 positions match TRBD1. V trimming: 0 bases; J trimming: 1 base; junction bases outside the gene matches: 14. Germline values: CDR1 MGHRA, CDR2 YSYEKL. This CDR3 comprises 20 residues.

The rearrangement uses TRBV7-8 and TRBJ2-7, with 8 bases aligning to TRBD1. Germline loops: CDR1 SGHVS, CDR2 FQNEAQ. The ends lost 5 bases at V and 2 bases at J; junction bases unmatched: 11. The CDR3 length is 16 residues. The DNA for the CDR3 is TGTGCCAGCAGCCAGCAGGGGGCCGGGCCCGCCTACGAGCAGTACTTC. It codes for CASSQQGAGPAYEQYF.

The V call is TRBV5-6, the J call TRBJ1-5; D unclear. The V gene lost 0 bases and the J gene lost 0 bases, with 7 bases spanning the gap. Germline CDR1 reads SGHDT; CDR2 reads YYEEEE. The CDR3 is 15 residues long. CDR3 in DNA: TGTGCCAGCAGCTTGGCCGACACTAGCAATCAGCCCCAGCATTTT. It codes for CASSLADTSNQPQHF.

The chain is built from TRBV18 and TRBJ1-5; 11 nucleotides line up with TRBD1. This CDR3 spans 15 amino acids. V shed 1 base and J 6 bases; nucleotides not matched to a gene: 2. Looked up from germline, CDR1 is KGHSH and CDR2 is LQKENI. CDR3 protein: CASSPRGQGGQPQHF. The CDR3 DNA reads as TGTGCCAGCTCACCACGGGGACAGGGGGGTCAGCCCCAGCATTTT.

This clone was seen a few times. As DNA, the CDR3 is TGTGCCAGCAGCCCATTCACAGGGGAGGTGGGTGAAAAACTGTTTTTT. As protein: CASSPFTGEVGEKLFF. J is TRBJ1-4 and V is TRBV7-9; 7 bases fit TRBD1. Germline CDR1 and CDR2: SEHNR and FQNEAQ (reference sequence). With V trimmed by 5 bases and J by 7 bases, 13 bases remained unmatched. This CDR3 comprises 16 residues.

The table lists this clone with a count of one. The chain has TRBV15 and TRBJ2-7; 8 bases fit TRBD1. The CDR3 covers 15 residues. Losses at the gene ends were 1 base for V and 5 bases for J; bases not matched to a gene: 7. The germline CDR1 and CDR2 sequences are LNHNV and YYDKDF (reference sequence). The CDR3 here is CATSRAGDRSNEQYF. CDR3 nucleotide sequence: TGTGCCACCAGCAGAGCCGGGGACAGGAGCAACGAGCAGTACTTC.

The chain recombines TRBV30 with TRBJ1-2, with D hard to call. This CDR3 has 13 residues. The germline CDR1 and CDR2 sequences are GTSNPN and SVGIG (reference sequence). Trimming removed 3 bases at V and 6 bases at J, with 14 bases between. CDR3 amino acids: CAWSRGGADGYTF. CDR3 coding DNA: TGTGCCTGGAGCCGGGGTGGAGCAGATGGCTACACCTTC.

The chain recombines TRBV30 with TRBJ2-2; the D is unclear. This CDR3 contains 14 residues. V shed 2 bases and J shed 4 bases, with 11 bases lying between them. Germline V lookup: CDR1 GTSNPN, CDR2 SVGIG (reference sequence). CDR3 DNA: TGTGCCTGGAGTTGGAAAGGGCGCACCGGGGAGCTGTTTTTT. Translated: CAWSWKGRTGELFF.

The genes are TRBV7-3 and TRBJ2-7; D is uncertain. There are 15 residues in the CDR3. Germline loops: CDR1 SGHTA, CDR2 FQGTGA. The V end lost 5 bases, the J end lost 0 bases, and 14 bases lay between the germline ends. For the CDR3, the DNA is TGTGCCAGCAGCCCTCTCGGCGGAACCTCCTACGAGCAGTACTTC. This gives the protein CASSPLGGTSYEQYF.

The chain joins TRBV6-5 to TRBJ2-7; D perhaps matches TRBD2 (5 bases). Trimming took 8 bases from V and 6 from J, leaving 20 bases between them. The CDR3 contains 14 residues. Germline CDR1 MNHEY, CDR2 SVGAGI. The CDR3 nucleotides read TGTGCCAGCGGTGACACAGCGGCCCGGGTCGAGCAGTACTTC. Translating it yields CASGDTAARVEQYF.

The chain employs TRBV18 and TRBJ2-1; D is perhaps TRBD2 (6 bases). V was trimmed by 5 bases and J by 8 bases, leaving 19 bases between them. Per germline, CDR1 KGHSH and CDR2 LQKENI. The CDR3 covers 15 residues. The CDR3 protein is CASSSYGTGGDEQFF. CDR3 bases: TGTGCCAGCTCATCCTACGGCACGGGCGGGGATGAGCAGTTCTTC.

The chain is built from TRBV5-6 and TRBJ2-7; D not certain. V lost 1 base, J lost 5 bases, and 10 bases lay in between. The CDR3 sequence is 13 residues long. Per the germline V gene, CDR1 is SGHDT and CDR2 is YYEEEE. CDR3 residues: CASSLPSQDEQYF. DNA of the CDR3: TGTGCCAGCAGCTTGCCTAGTCAGGACGAGCAGTACTTC.

This clone occurred a few times. The V call is TRBV2, the J call TRBJ1-1, with D unclear. The germline gives CDR1 SNHLY, CDR2 FYNNEI. The CDR3 spans 12 residues. V shed 7 bases and J shed 3 bases, with 9 bases lying between them. CDR3 bases: TGTGCCAGCATCGACACGTACACTGAAGCTTTCTTT. It specifies CASIDTYTEAFF. Based on the CDR3 plus reference TRBV2 and TRBJ1-1, the full variable domain is EPEVTQTPSHQVTQMGQEVILRCVPISNHLYFYWYRQILGQKVEFLVSFYNNEISEKSEIFDDQFSVERPDGSNFTLKIRSTKLEDSAMYFCASIDTYTEAFFGQGTRLTVV.

This clone was seen only a few times. This chain uses TRBV25-1 with TRBJ1-1; possibly TRBD1 for D (5 bases). The CDR3 loop spans 11 amino acids. V lost 6 bases to trimming and J lost 7 bases, with 9 bases between them. Germline loops: CDR1 MGHDK, CDR2 SYGVNS. The CDR3 DNA sequence: TGTGCCAGCAGCGGGGGTAATGAAGCTTTCTTT. Translating it yields CASSGGNEAFF.

This clone was counted a single time. V gene TRBV11-2 combines with J gene TRBJ2-3; D not certain. The CDR3 loop spans 15 amino acids. Deletions cut 7 bases from V and 5 bases from J, with 19 bases between. Germline-derived CDR1 and CDR2 are SGHAT and FQNNGV. CDR3 amino acids: CASITATPYKDTQYF. DNA for the CDR3: TGTGCCAGCATCACCGCGACCCCTTACAAAGATACGCAGTATTTT. Supplemented by reference TRBV11-2 and TRBJ2-3, the full variable domain reads EAGVAQSPRYKIIEKRQSVAFWCNPISGHATLYWYQQILGQGPKLLIQFQNNGVVDDSQLPKDRFSAERLKGVDSTLKIQPAKLEDSAVYLCASITATPYKDTQYFGPGTRLTVL.

The rearrangement joins TRBV19 to TRBJ2-5; the match to TRBD1 covers 7 bases. Trimming took 5 bases from V and 5 from J; bases not matched to a gene: 14. The CDR3 is made up of 16 amino acids. From germline, CDR1 is LNHDA and CDR2 SQIVND (reference sequence). CDR3 sequence: CASSVITGAPGETQYF. CDR3 DNA: TGTGCCAGTAGTGTCATAACAGGGGCCCCCGGGGAGACCCAGTACTTC.

The V gene is TRBV7-3, the J gene TRBJ2-1; D remains ambiguous. The germline gives CDR1 SGHTA, CDR2 FQGTGA. This CDR3 is built from 13 residues. Trimming pared 2 bases from V and 5 bases from J, leaving 7 bases between. CDR3 sequence (DNA): TGTGCCAGCAGCTTATCACGGAACAATGAGCAGTTCTTC. This translates into CASSLSRNNEQFF.